Reported below is one T cell receptor (beta chain). What it binds is not known. Sequencing was performed with immunoSEQ multiplex PCR; in TCRdb, only in-frame clones are kept and a portion is missing. The sample shows 90,000 to 100,000 clones, roughly 90% of them seen only once. This entry belongs to a study of T cell responses to AZD1222 COVID-19 vaccine. Regarding the study as a whole: At study baseline, merely several AZD1222 recipients were seropositive. Among vaccine-associated CD4 TCRs, coverage spanned spike, with dominance at 160-218 and 743-854. The study sampled repertoires only after the peak T cell response. Clonal diversity may have been underestimated in mostly white British donors.

The CDR3 is 15 residues long. The germline CDR1 and CDR2 sequences are SGHVS and FQNEAQ. V lost 1 base and J lost 3; bases outside the gene matches: 2. The chain is built from TRBV7-8 and TRBJ2-7; the match to TRBD2 covers 11 bases. The source was peripheral blood, collected on day 0 of AZD1222 vaccination. The sequence was obtained from an adult in good health. The CDR3 nucleotides read TGTGCCAGCAGCTTAGGACTAGCGGGAATCTACGAGCAGTACTTC. It is translated as CASSLGLAGIYEQYF.